This passage covers 24 T cell receptor beta chains from one sample sequenced in a study of tumor-infiltrating lymphocytes in primary liver carcinoma. The researchers produced TCR beta cDNA from approximately 550 ng total RNA with a constant-region primer. Libraries for TCR beta were built through three nested multiplex PCR rounds, which together made up a slightly modified ARM-PCR procedure. TRBV1-TRBV30 forward and Cbeta reverse primers drove the first two approximately 11-cycle rounds. TCRdb itself ran the multiplex PCR reads through MiXCR, one entry per CDR3 protein. Here the sample spans fewer than 70,000 distinct CDR3 sequences, just over 70% being singletons. The approximately 20-31 mg bulk tissue piece was not sorted before simultaneous RNA and DNA extraction. Sequencing used liver tumor tissue from sampling region 2. Specified subset: tumor region T2, inferior pole. The origin of the receptors is a man aged 35-49 years with primary liver carcinoma and hepatitis B virus infection.

As concerns this clonotype: The junction differs from germline at one of its ends, possibly a read error. This chain connects TRBV11-2 to TRBJ2-7, with a possible D match to TRBD1 (5 bases). The CDR3 is 14 amino acids. CDR1 and CDR2 (germline): SGHAT, FQNNGV. The CDR3 nucleotides are TGTACCAGCAGCTCTAACAGGAACTTCTACGAGCAGTACTTC. As protein: CTSSSNRNFYEQYF.

Comment on this clonotype: A much larger clone differs from this one at a single base, so this may be a read error. V usage is TRBV11-2 and J usage is TRBJ2-1; D may be TRBD1 or TRBD2 (5 bases each). The CDR3 has 15 amino acids. Germline V gene data show CDR1 as SGHAT and CDR2 as FQNNGV. V gave up 8 bases and J gave up 8 bases, with 22 bases separating them. CDR3 loop: CASVLGDLRRHEQFF. The DNA of the CDR3 is TGTGCCAGCGTACTAGGGGACCTCCGGAGACATGAGCAGTTCTTC.

This clonotype has just a few counts. A much bigger clone sits one base away, suggesting this may be a read error. The chain uses TRBV29-1 and TRBJ2-5, with D tentatively TRBD1 (5 bases). The germline V gene encodes CDR1 SQVTM and CDR2 ANQGSEA. The CDR3 runs 14 residues. The CDR3 sequence: CSIEDVGQGETQYF. CDR3 DNA sequence: TGCAGCATTGAAGATGTCGGACAAGGAGAGACCCAGTACTTC.

This clonotype was observed a few times. The V gene is TRBV18, the J gene TRBJ2-7; D remains unclear. Trimming cost V 0 bases and J 10 bases, with 16 bases left between them. The CDR3 totals 14 residues. In germline, CDR1 is KGHSH, CDR2 LQKENI. Here the CDR3 reads CASSPPHLSYGQYF. DNA for the CDR3: TGTGCCAGCTCACCACCGCACCTCTCCTACGGACAGTACTTC.

As regards this clonotype: Sequence at one end of the junction differs from germline and may be a read error. The gene calls are TRBV6-2 or TRBV6-3 and TRBJ2-1; possibly TRBD2 for D (6 bases). The CDR3 is 17 residues long. Germline V CDR1 and CDR2: MNHEY, SVGEGT. The CDR3 spells CASSGTGGRSSYNEQSF. DNA for the CDR3: TGTGCCAGCAGCGGGACTGGCGGTCGAAGCTCCTATAATGAGCAGTCCTTC.

Comment on this clonotype: A read error may account for a junction end that differs from germline. DNA for the CDR3: TGTGCCAGTAGCTTAATGTCAGGGTCCTACAATGAGCGGTTCTTC. Translation: CASSLMSGSYNERFF. V usage is TRBV11-1 and J usage is TRBJ2-1; D is perhaps TRBD1 (5 bases). CDR1 and CDR2 (germline): SGHAT, FQDESV (reference sequence). The CDR3 length is 15 residues.

V and J are TRBV12-3 or TRBV12-4 and TRBJ2-7; D gene unclear. This CDR3 has 12 amino acids. Trimming stripped 3 bases from V and 4 bases from J, with 7 bases between. The CDR3 DNA reads as TGTGCCAGCAGTTTCTTGGCTTACGAGCAGTACTTC. Protein product: CASSFLAYEQYF.

In its sample, this clonotype was seen a few times. The conserved final phenylalanine or tryptophan is absent from the CDR3, which likely points to a read error. The DNA for the CDR3 is TGTGCCTGGAGTGTAGGACAGGGCGAGCAGTACTTA. This codes for CAWSVGQGEQYL. The chain is built from TRBV30 and TRBJ2-7, with 8 bases aligning to TRBD1. This CDR3 is built from 12 residues. Germline trimming cut 0 bases from V and 6 bases from J; bases unmatched to any gene: 1. Germline V gene sequence: CDR1 GTSNPN, CDR2 SVGIG (reference sequence).

As regards this clonotype: One end of the junction is discordant with germline, which a read error may explain. The chain is built from TRBV5-6 and TRBJ1-1, with TRBD1 as a possible D gene (5 bases). The CDR3 loop spans 14 amino acids. Per the germline V gene, CDR1 is SGHDT and CDR2 is YYEEEE. DNA of the CDR3: TGTGCCAGCAGCCCCGTGGGACCAAACACTGAAACTTTCTTT. As protein: CASSPVGPNTETFF.

This clonotype occurred a few times. At one end, the junction sequence differs from germline, possibly due to a read error. This CDR3 is CTSSQSLAEPLYEQYF. CDR3 sequence (DNA): TGCACCAGTAGCCAATCACTAGCGGAGCCACTTTACGAGCAGTACTTC. The genes are TRBV4-1 and TRBJ2-7, with TRBD2 matching over 8 bases. The CDR3 runs to 16 residues. Germline CDR1 reads MGHRA; CDR2 reads YSYEKL.

A word on this clonotype: A read error is likely, as this CDR3 ends without the conserved phenylalanine or tryptophan. V is TRBV11-2 and J is TRBJ2-1; D gene uncertain. Trimming left V 2 bases short and J 9 bases short, with 14 bases between. This CDR3 region has 14 residues. Germline V gives CDR1 SGHAT, CDR2 FQNNGV. This chain's CDR3 is CASSLYLLGSEQFL. DNA for the CDR3: TGTGCCAGCAGCTTATACCTGCTAGGTAGTGAGCAGTTCTTG.

This clonotype was seen at least ten times. The gene calls are TRBV10-2 and TRBJ2-7, with TRBD1 as a possible D gene (6 bases). Germline CDR1 WSHSY, CDR2 SAAADI. There are 15 residues in the CDR3. V lost 4 bases and J 0 bases, leaving 13 bases between the germline ends. The CDR3 sequence: CASSARDKSSYEQYF. CDR3 nucleotides: TGCGCCAGCAGTGCCCGGGACAAAAGCTCCTACGAGCAGTACTTC.

The CDR3 loop is CASSLTSLERTQYF. In DNA form, the CDR3 reads TGTGCCAGCAGCCTTACCTCTTTGGAGCGTACGCAGTATTTT. V and J are TRBV11-2 and TRBJ2-3; D unresolved. The V end was cut by 5 bases, the J end by 8 bases, with 17 bases between. The CDR3 runs to 14 residues. Germline values: CDR1 SGHAT, CDR2 FQNNGV.

In this sample, this clonotype turned up many times. The chain uses TRBV12-3 or TRBV12-4 and TRBJ2-5, with D uncertain. This CDR3 comprises 12 residues. Trimming removed 0 bases from V and 5 bases from J, with 4 bases in between. DNA of the CDR3: TGTGCCAGCAGTTTAGCGCGGGAGACCCAGTACTTC. Its protein is CASSLARETQYF.

V and J are TRBV5-4 and TRBJ2-5, with 9 bases aligning to TRBD2. Unmatched junction bases numbered 9, after V lost 4 bases and J lost 5 bases. Germline CDR1 and CDR2: SGHNT and YYREEE (reference sequence). The CDR3 totals 15 residues. The CDR3 DNA reads TGTGCCAGCAGCCTTTCCGGGACTAGCTTTGAGACCCAGTACTTC. This codes for CASSLSGTSFETQYF. Full variable domain (missing parts from reference TRBV5-4 and TRBJ2-5): ETGVTQSPTHLIKTRGQQVTLRCSSQSGHNTVSWYQQALGQGPQFIFQYYREEENGRGNFPPRFSGLQFPNYSSELNVNALELDDSALYLCASSLSGTSFETQYFGPGTRLLVL.

This clonotype has only one observation. Since no conserved phenylalanine or tryptophan closes the CDR3, a read error is the likely cause. The limits of the CDR3 on the DNA are not certain, so only TCRdb's listed CDR3 is given. The V call is TRBV30, the J call TRBJ1-4; the table calls TRBD1, which could not be checked here. Germline CDR1 and CDR2: GTSNPN and SVGIG (reference sequence). The CDR3 adds up to 12 amino acids, both ends counted. The CDR3 here is CAWSPTGEKLFS.

This clonotype was detected many times. This sequence joins TRBV5-4 and TRBJ2-5; TRBD2 might be the D (7 bases). CDR3 length: 16 residues. Germline V lookup: CDR1 SGHNT, CDR2 YYREEE (reference sequence). The V end lost 0 bases, the J end lost 2 bases, and 14 bases lay between the germline ends. CDR3 nucleotide sequence: TGTGCCAGCAGCTTGGTTGGCGGGGGCCAACAAGAGACCCAGTACTTC. Its translation: CASSLVGGGQQETQYF. Full variable domain (rest looked up from reference TRBV5-4 and TRBJ2-5): ETGVTQSPTHLIKTRGQQVTLRCSSQSGHNTVSWYQQALGQGPQFIFQYYREEENGRGNFPPRFSGLQFPNYSSELNVNALELDDSALYLCASSLVGGGQQETQYFGPGTRLLVL.

A remark on this clonotype: Because it lacks the conserved phenylalanine or tryptophan at the end, this CDR3 is likely a read error. The rearrangement uses TRBV6-4 and TRBJ2-3; D may be TRBD2 (6 bases). The CDR3 consists of 14 residues. Germline V gene sequence: CDR1 MRHNA, CDR2 SNTAGT. Trimming stripped 5 bases from V and 1 base from J, with 10 bases between. CDR3: CASSPGLGTDTQYL. CDR3 DNA sequence: TGTGCCAGCAGTCCGGGACTGGGCACAGATACGCAGTATCTT.

Concerning this clonotype: One end of the junction varies from germline; a read error may be responsible. The V gene is TRBV11-2, the J gene TRBJ2-1; 10 nucleotides match TRBD1. The CDR3 runs 15 residues. From germline, CDR1 is SGHAT and CDR2 FQNNGV. As DNA, the CDR3 is TGTGTCAGCAACTCCGGGACAGGGGCTAAAGATGAGCGGTTCTTC. Its protein is CVSNSGTGAKDERFF.

The V call is TRBV6-6, the J call TRBJ2-1; TRBD2 agrees at 10 bases. Germline CDR1 is MNHNY and CDR2 is SVGAGI (reference sequence). The CDR3 has 16 amino acids. The V segment lost 2 bases and the J segment 16 bases; nucleotides outside the gene matches: 17. CDR3 DNA: TGTGCCAGCAGTTACACCACTAGCGGGATGGCGAATGAGCGATTCTTC. Its translation: CASSYTTSGMANERFF.

The chain carries TRBV5-5 and TRBJ1-4; D is unclear. With 0 bases removed from V and 9 bases from J, the gap between germline ends came to 12 bases. This CDR3 spans 14 amino acids. Looked up from germline, CDR1 is SGHKS and CDR2 is YYEKEE (reference sequence). This chain's CDR3 is CASSLALAGQKLFF. The CDR3 bases are TGTGCCAGCAGCTTGGCCTTGGCTGGGCAAAAACTGTTTTTT.

This clonotype was seen only a few times. A read error may explain this, as a much larger clone is one base away. For the CDR3, the DNA is TGTGCCAGCAGTTACGGGGGCAGCTGTGAATCACCCCTCCACTTT. This translates into CASSYGGSCESPLHF. The chain couples TRBV6-6 to TRBJ1-6, with D perhaps matching TRBD1 (6 bases). The CDR3 is 15 amino acids. Germline loops: CDR1 MNHNY, CDR2 SVGAGI (reference sequence). V shed 2 bases and J shed 10 bases, with 15 bases lying between them.

A remark on this clonotype: The conserved closing phenylalanine or tryptophan is absent in this CDR3, likely reflecting a read error. The DNA is omitted, as the CDR3 cannot be located on it reliably, and the CDR3 follows TCRdb's listing. The chain carries TRBV11-3 and TRBJ2-5; TRBD2 is taken as the D call from the table, unchecked against the DNA. The germline V gene encodes CDR1 SGHNT and CDR2 YENEEA. The CDR3 has 15 amino acids, counting both end residues. The chain's CDR3 is CASSPGLAGRETQCS.

This clonotype has ten or more counts. The V and J genes are TRBV29-1 and TRBJ2-5; D gene uncertain. Germline values: CDR1 SQVTM, CDR2 ANQGSEA. V lost 4 bases and J lost 4, with 7 bases in between. The CDR3 is made up of 11 amino acids. The CDR3 spells CSVVLGETQYF. In nucleotides, the CDR3 is TGCAGCGTTGTATTGGGAGAGACCCAGTACTTC.